A selection of T cell receptor beta chains follows, all from one sample in a study of beta chain features in type 1 diabetes. Sequenced by immunoSEQ multiplex PCR; TCRdb stores in-frame clones only, minus some. The sample contains roughly 300,000 clones, approximately 10% of which appear only once. Material for sequencing was central memory CD4+ T cells from blood. The receptors originated from a man aged 25 to 40 with type 1 diabetes. CDR3s include the opening cysteine and the closing phenylalanine or tryptophan. D genes are given only for firm matches. Expanded clones are given a class, and other clones once, few, many or no size at all.

d_call | j_call | v_call | clone_size | cdr3_aa | cdr3_nt
- | TRBJ2-2 | TRBV27 | few | CASTEAPTGELFF | TGTGCCAGCACCGAAGCCCCGACCGGGGAGCTGTTTTTT
TRBD2 | TRBJ2-5 | TRBV5-1 | few | CASRSTGTKETQYF | TGCGCCAGCAGGTCCACCGGGACTAAAGAGACCCAGTACTTC
- | TRBJ2-5 | TRBV7-2 | - | CASSLDQAGVVETQYF | TGTGCCAGCAGCTTAGATCAGGCAGGGGTGGTAGAGACCCAGTACTTC
- | TRBJ1-3 | TRBV29-1 | few | CSVGLEFGNTIYF | TGCAGCGTCGGACTCGAATTCGGAAACACCATATATTTT
- | TRBJ1-6 | TRBV7-6 | few | CASSPTGFNSPLHF | TGTGCCAGCAGCCCTACAGGGTTTAATTCACCCCTCCACTTT
- | TRBJ1-1 | TRBV6-5 | few | CASSYSGGTTEAFF | TGTGCCAGCAGTTACTCAGGGGGAACCACTGAAGCTTTCTTT
- | TRBJ1-2 | TRBV5-6 | - | CASSLIQGGSYGYTF | TGTGCCAGCAGTCTCATCCAGGGCGGATCCTATGGCTACACCTTC
TRBD1 | TRBJ2-6 | TRBV4-3 | few | CASSQLPRTGAPSGANVLTF | TGCGCCAGCAGCCAATTACCCAGGACAGGGGCGCCCTCTGGGGCCAACGTCCTGACTTTC
- | TRBJ1-4 | TRBV4-3 | few | CASSQDQNRVDEKLFF | TGCGCCAGCAGCCAAGATCAAAACAGGGTCGATGAAAAACTGTTTTTT
- | TRBJ2-5 | TRBV7-2 | few | CASSSALETQYF | TGTGCCAGCAGCTCTGCGCTTGAGACCCAGTACTTC
- | TRBJ1-5 | TRBV6-5 | - | CASSYSFNNLDQPQHF | TGTGCCAGCAGTTACTCCTTTAACAACCTTGATCAGCCCCAGCATTTT
- | TRBJ1-6 | TRBV7-8 | few | CASSLGQRDDSPLHF | TGTGCCAGCAGCCTTGGACAGAGGGATGATTCACCCCTCCACTTT
- | TRBJ2-5 | TRBV25-1 | - | CASSELRAGAEETQYF | TGTGCCAGCAGTGAATTGAGGGCGGGGGCCGAGGAGACCCAGTACTTC
- | TRBJ1-1 | TRBV30 | - | CAWSVAQSGDLF | TGTGCCTGGAGTGTCGCCCAGTCTGGGGACTTGTTT
- | TRBJ1-5 | TRBV6-1 | - | CASFEQGLSNQPQHF | TGTGCCAGCTTTGAACAGGGACTGAGCAATCAGCCCCAGCATTTT
TRBD1 | TRBJ1-2 | TRBV28 | once | CASSPTGRWEGYTF | TGTGCCAGCAGTCCGACAGGGAGGTGGGAAGGCTACACCTTC
- | TRBJ2-3 | TRBV7-9 | many | CASSRTGDTDTQYF | TGTGCCAGCAGCCGGACTGGGGACACAGATACGCAGTATTTT
TRBD2 | TRBJ2-7 | TRBV5-4 | few | CASSRTAGDEQYF | TGTGCCAGCAGCAGAACGGCGGGAGACGAGCAGTACTTC
TRBD1 | TRBJ1-1 | TRBV7-2 | few | CASSLVRGRNTEAFF | TGTGCCAGCAGCTTAGTCAGGGGGAGGAACACTGAAGCTTTCTTT
- | TRBJ2-7 | TRBV28 | few | CASSSETYEQYF | TGTGCCAGCAGTTCAGAGACCTACGAGCAGTACTTC
- | TRBJ2-1 | TRBV9 | - | CASSRQGGVYNEQFF | TGTGCCAGCAGCCGCCAAGGCGGGGTCTACAATGAGCAGTTCTTC
- | TRBJ2-2 | TRBV2 | - | CASSEDGGRTGELFF | TGTGCCAGCAGTGAAGATGGTGGTCGAACCGGGGAGCTGTTTTTT
- | TRBJ1-3 | TRBV5-6 | - | CASSLGSAISGNTIYF | TGTGCCAGCAGCTTGGGCAGTGCCATCTCTGGAAACACCATATATTTT
- | TRBJ1-4 | TRBV7-2 | - | CASALGDTNEKLFF | TGTGCCAGCGCACTGGGCGATACTAATGAAAAACTGTTTTTT
- | TRBJ2-7 | TRBV9 | many | CASSITATSYEQYF | TGTGCCAGCAGCATTACAGCCACCTCCTACGAGCAGTACTTC
- | TRBJ1-1 | TRBV19 | few | CASRVRFEAFF | TGTGCCAGTAGAGTCCGTTTTGAAGCTTTCTTT
- | TRBJ1-1 | TRBV18 | - | CASSPGPRTANTEAFF | TGTGCCAGCTCACCAGGGCCTAGGACGGCAAACACTGAAGCTTTCTTT
- | TRBJ2-3 | TRBV11-2 | few | CASFLGTYHTDTQYF | TGTGCCAGCTTCCTGGGGACGTACCACACAGATACGCAGTATTTT
TRBD1 | TRBJ2-7 | TRBV14 | - | CASSLRQGGSYEQYF | TGTGCCAGCAGCCTCAGACAGGGGGGCTCCTACGAGCAGTACTTC